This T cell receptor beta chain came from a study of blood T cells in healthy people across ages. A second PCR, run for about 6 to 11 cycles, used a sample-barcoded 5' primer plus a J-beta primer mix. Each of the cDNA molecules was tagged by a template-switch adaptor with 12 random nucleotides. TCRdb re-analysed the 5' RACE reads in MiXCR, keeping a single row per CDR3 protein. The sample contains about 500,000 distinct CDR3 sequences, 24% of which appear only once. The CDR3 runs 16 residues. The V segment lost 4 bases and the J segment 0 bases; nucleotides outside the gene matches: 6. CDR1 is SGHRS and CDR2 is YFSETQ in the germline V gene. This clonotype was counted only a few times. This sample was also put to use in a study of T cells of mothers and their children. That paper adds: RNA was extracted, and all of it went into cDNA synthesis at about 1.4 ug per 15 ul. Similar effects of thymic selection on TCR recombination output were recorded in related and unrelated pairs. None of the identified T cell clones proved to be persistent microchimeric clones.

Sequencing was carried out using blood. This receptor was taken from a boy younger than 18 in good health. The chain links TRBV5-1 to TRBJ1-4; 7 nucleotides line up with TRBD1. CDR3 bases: TGCGCCAGCAGCCTGACAGGGATTGCAACTAATGAAAAACTGTTTTTT. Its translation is CASSLTGIATNEKLFF.